The sample holds a few counts of the clone carrying this T cell receptor beta chain. The sample comes from a study of T cells after yellow fever vaccination. Germline loops: CDR1 DFQATT, CDR2 SNEGSKA (reference sequence). The CDR3 has 15 amino acids. After removal of 6 bases from V and 0 bases from J, the junction contained 10 bases not matched to a gene. Via MiXCR, TCRdb re-called the 5' RACE reads, giving one row per CDR3 protein. The table has 200,000 to 300,000 distinct CDR3 sequences, roughly 13% seen once; the top ten hold roughly 0.5%. The V gene is TRBV20-1, the J gene TRBJ1-1, with 7 bases fitting TRBD1. The sequence derives from a man aged 25 to 40 who received the YFV17D yellow fever vaccine. The material was CD4+ T cells sorted from PBMCs, obtained 45 days after the yellow fever booster vaccination. The CDR3 nucleotides read TGCAGTGCCCCCCACAGGGGAGGGCTGAACACTGAAGCTTTCTTT. Translated, it gives CSAPHRGGLNTEAFF.